This T cell receptor beta chain was documented in a study of OX40 agonist ivuxolimab in advanced cancers. Background on the study: Dose-escalation patients' cancers were hepatocellular carcinoma, melanoma, renal cell or head and neck cancer. Therapy given before enrollment (anti-PD-1, anti-PD-L1 or anti-CTLA-4) was allowed, and around 40% had some.

Losses at the gene ends were 5 bases for V and 5 bases for J; bases not matched to a gene: 10. The germline V gene has CDR1 SEHNR and CDR2 FQNEAQ (reference sequence). The CDR3 extends over 15 amino acids. The assay was immunoSEQ multiplex PCR, and TCRdb's table has in-frame clones only and misses some. Among approximately 86,000 clones listed, roughly 93% were seen once. Turning to this clone: Its antigen is as yet unknown.

Overall study results and limits: Average numbers of expanded clones were greater in CD8+ T cells than in CD4+.

The chain combines TRBV7-9 with TRBJ2-5; 8 bases are a match to TRBD2. This clonotype originated in an adult with an advanced solid tumor such as melanoma, head and neck, liver or kidney cancer. The sequencing here drew on CD4+ or CD8+ T cells sorted from blood, taken in a trial of the OX40 agonist ivuxolimab. The CDR3 nucleotides are TGTGCCAGCAGCCCCAGAGCGGGAGTCGAGGAGACCCAGTACTTC. As protein: CASSPRAGVEETQYF.